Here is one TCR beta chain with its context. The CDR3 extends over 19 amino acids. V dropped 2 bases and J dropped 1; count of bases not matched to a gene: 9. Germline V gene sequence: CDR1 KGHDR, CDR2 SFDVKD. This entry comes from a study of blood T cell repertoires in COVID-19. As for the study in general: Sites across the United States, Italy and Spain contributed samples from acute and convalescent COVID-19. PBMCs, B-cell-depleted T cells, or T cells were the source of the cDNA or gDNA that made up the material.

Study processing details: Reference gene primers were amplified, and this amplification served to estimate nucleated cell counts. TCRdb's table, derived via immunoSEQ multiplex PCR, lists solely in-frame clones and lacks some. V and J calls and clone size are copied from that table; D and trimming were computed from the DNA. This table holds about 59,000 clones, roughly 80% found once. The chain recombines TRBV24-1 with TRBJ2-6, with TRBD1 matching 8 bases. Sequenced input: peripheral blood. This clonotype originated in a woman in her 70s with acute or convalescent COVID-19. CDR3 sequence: CATSDSRAGGLSGANVLTF. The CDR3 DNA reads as TGTGCCACCAGTGATTCGAGGGCAGGGGGCCTTTCTGGGGCCAACGTCCTGACTTTC.